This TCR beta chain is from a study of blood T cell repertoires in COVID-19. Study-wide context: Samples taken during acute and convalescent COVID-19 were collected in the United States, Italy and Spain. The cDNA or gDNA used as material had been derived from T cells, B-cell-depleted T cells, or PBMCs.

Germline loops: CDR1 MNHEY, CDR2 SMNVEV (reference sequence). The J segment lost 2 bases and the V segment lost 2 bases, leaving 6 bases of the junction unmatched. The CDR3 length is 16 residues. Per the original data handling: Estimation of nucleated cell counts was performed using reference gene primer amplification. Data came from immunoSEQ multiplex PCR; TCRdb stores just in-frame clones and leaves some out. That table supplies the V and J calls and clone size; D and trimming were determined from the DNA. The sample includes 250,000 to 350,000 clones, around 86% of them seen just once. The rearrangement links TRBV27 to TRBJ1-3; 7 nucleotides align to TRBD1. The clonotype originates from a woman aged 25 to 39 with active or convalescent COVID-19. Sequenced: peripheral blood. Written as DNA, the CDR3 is TGTGCCAGCAGTTTACACAGGGGATTTGCTGGAAACACCATATATTTT. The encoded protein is CASSLHRGFAGNTIYF.